This T cell receptor beta chain was retrieved from a study of Tregs in tolerant kidney transplant recipients. TCRdb keeps only in-frame clones here, not all; method: immunoSEQ multiplex PCR. The table includes tens of thousands of clones, 93% detected once. Recipients received nonmyeloablative bone marrow transplants from related graft donors, with transient mixed chimerism. This CDR3 comprises 16 residues. V gave up 2 bases and J gave up 8 bases; unmatched junction bases: 9. Germline V CDR1 and CDR2: LNHNV, YYDKDF (reference sequence). V gene TRBV15 combines with J gene TRBJ2-1, with 10 bases matching TRBD1. The sample in question was CD4+ T cells from blood (PBMCs), obtained 12 months after the transplant. This TCR derives from a human patient who received a combined kidney and bone marrow transplant. Part of the T cell pool may stem from the graft donor. The CDR3 loop is CATSRTPGQGYDEQFF. CDR3 nucleotides: TGTGCCACCAGCAGAACACCGGGACAGGGGTACGATGAGCAGTTCTTC.